The clone carrying this T cell receptor beta chain was seen only a few times. Its antigen is unknown. This entry is derived from a study of cytomegalovirus exposure and HLA in healthy donors. The overall study: It was reported in a later analysis that the 95 to 150 validation repertoires used the same platform as the roughly 670 first-cohort repertoires.

Study-wide findings and caveats: There were some 150 TCR beta chains listed as cytomegalovirus-associated.

Sequencing was performed with immunoSEQ multiplex PCR; in TCRdb, only in-frame clones are kept and a portion is missing. The table shows about 200,000 clones, with around 80% occurring only once. Trimming took 5 bases from V and 6 from J, leaving 15 bases between them. The CDR3 covers 15 residues. Germline lookup yields CDR1 SGHTS and CDR2 YDEGEE. The sample taken for sequencing was PBMCs. The clonotype comes from a woman under 40 in good health and CMV-seronegative. The J gene is TRBJ1-6, the V gene TRBV5-8; tentatively, D is TRBD1 (6 bases). The CDR3 DNA follows: TGTGCCAGCAGACGTGGACAGCCTCTTAATTCACCCCTCCACTTT. This sequence encodes CASRRGQPLNSPLHF.